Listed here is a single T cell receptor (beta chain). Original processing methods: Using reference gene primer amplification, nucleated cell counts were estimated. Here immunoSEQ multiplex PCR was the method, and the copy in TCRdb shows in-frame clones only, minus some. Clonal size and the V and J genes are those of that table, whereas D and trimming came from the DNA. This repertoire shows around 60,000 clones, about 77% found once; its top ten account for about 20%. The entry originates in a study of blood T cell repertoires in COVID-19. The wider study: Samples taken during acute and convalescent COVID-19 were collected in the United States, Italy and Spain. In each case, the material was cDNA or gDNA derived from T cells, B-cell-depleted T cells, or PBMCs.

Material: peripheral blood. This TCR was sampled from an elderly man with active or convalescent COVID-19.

The CDR3 nucleotides read TGTGCCAGCAGTTCAGGGCCCAATACGCAGTATTTT. Translating it yields CASSSGPNTQYF. The V gene is TRBV12-3 or TRBV12-4, the J gene TRBJ2-3, with D maybe TRBD1 (5 bases). Deletions cut 4 bases from V and 7 bases from J, with 9 bases between. The length of the CDR3 is 12 residues.